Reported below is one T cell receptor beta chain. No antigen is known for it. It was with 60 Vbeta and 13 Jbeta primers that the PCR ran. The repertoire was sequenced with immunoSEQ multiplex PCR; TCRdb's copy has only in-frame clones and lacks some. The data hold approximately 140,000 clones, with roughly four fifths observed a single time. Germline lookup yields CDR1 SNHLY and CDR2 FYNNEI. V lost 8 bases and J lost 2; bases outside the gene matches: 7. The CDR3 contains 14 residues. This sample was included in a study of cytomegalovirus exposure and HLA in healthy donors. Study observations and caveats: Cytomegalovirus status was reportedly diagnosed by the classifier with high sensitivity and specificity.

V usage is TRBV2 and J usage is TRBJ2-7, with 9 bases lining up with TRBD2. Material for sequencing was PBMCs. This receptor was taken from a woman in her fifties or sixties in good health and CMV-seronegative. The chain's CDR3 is CASLGASGAYEQYF. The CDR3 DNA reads TGTGCCAGCCTTGGTGCTAGCGGGGCCTACGAGCAGTACTTC.